This T cell receptor (beta chain) is drawn from a study of HIV-infected patients and healthy controls. This clonotype has at least ten counts. Follow-up blood was drawn about 14 weeks, roughly three months, after antiretroviral therapy began. The repertoire came from unfractionated whole blood and reflected all unsorted peripheral T cells. There are 13 residues in the CDR3. In germline, CDR1 is LGHNA, CDR2 YNFKEQ. V was pared by 5 bases and J by 5 bases, with 12 bases between. About 500 ng RNA was reverse transcribed with alpha and beta constant-region primers. Each of the alpha and beta chains got its own library through chain-specific third strand synthesis with indices. Using its own MiXCR run on the 5' RACE reads, TCRdb lists one record per CDR3 protein. The sample has roughly 14,000 distinct CDR3 sequences; approximately 12% are singletons.

The sample consisted of blood, taken during antiretroviral therapy. This chain uses TRBV4-2 with TRBJ1-1; D remains unclear. This clonotype was obtained from an adult with HIV infection. The donor label of this sample is uncertain. CDR3 DNA: TGTGCCAGCAGCACTCCCGCCGGGACTGAAGCTTTCTTT. Its translation is CASSTPAGTEAFF.